Listed here are 12 T cell receptor beta chains from one sample, sequenced in a study of blood T cell repertoires in COVID-19. Method: immunoSEQ multiplex PCR; TCRdb's copy keeps in-frame clones and lacks some. This table holds about 180,000 clones, 80% to 90% found once. The sample taken for sequencing was peripheral blood. These receptors originate from a man aged 18 to 30 who had recovered from COVID-19.

The chain couples TRBV5-5 to TRBJ1-2; tentative D call: TRBD1 (5 bases). V was shortened by 0 bases and J by 7 bases, with 13 bases between the two germline ends. Germline V gene sequence: CDR1 SGHKS, CDR2 YYEKEE (reference sequence). The CDR3 has 14 amino acids. The CDR3 region has the DNA TGTGCCAGCAGCTTGGCCTCAGGGCCTCGTGGCTACACCTTC. Encoded protein: CASSLASGPRGYTF.

This chain uses TRBV25-1 with TRBJ1-6; 8 bases agree with TRBD1. V trimming: 5 bases; J trimming: 11 bases; junction bases outside the gene matches: 20. The V gene's germline CDR1 is MGHDK and CDR2 SYGVNS. The CDR3 totals 18 residues. CDR3 amino acids: CASSQGQGLAVAATPLHF. The CDR3 region has the DNA TGTGCCAGCAGTCAAGGACAGGGCCTGGCAGTGGCGGCAACACCCCTCCACTTT.

V and J are TRBV27 and TRBJ2-7, with D uncertain. Germline CDR1 reads MNHEY; CDR2 reads SMNVEV (reference sequence). This CDR3 region has 13 residues. The germline V and J ends were trimmed by 0 bases and 5 bases, with 8 bases remaining between them. CDR3 amino acids: CASSLSNNHEQYF. As DNA, the CDR3 is TGTGCCAGCAGTTTATCGAACAACCACGAGCAGTACTTC.

On this clone: The sample has other DNA sequences that encode this CDR3 too. This CDR3 reads CASSQDRGNTEAFF. As DNA, the CDR3 is TGCGCCAGCAGCCAAGATCGAGGGAACACTGAAGCTTTCTTT. V and J are TRBV4-3 and TRBJ1-1; D uncertain. The CDR3 is 14 amino acids. Germline assignment: CDR1 LGHNA and CDR2 YSLEER. Trimming took 0 bases from V and 1 from J, leaving 6 bases between them.

The chain links TRBV28 to TRBJ2-3, with 12 bases matching TRBD2. The V segment lost 4 bases and the J segment 4 bases; nucleotides outside the gene matches: 21. This CDR3 contains 21 residues. Germline V gene sequence: CDR1 MDHEN, CDR2 SYDVKM. Here the CDR3 DNA reads TGTGCCAGCAGTTCCTATTCATTCTTGACTAGCGGGAGATCATCTGCAGATACGCAGTATTTT. Translating it yields CASSSYSFLTSGRSSADTQYF.

This clone was seen a single time. The genes are TRBV5-1 and TRBJ1-2; no firm D call. Germline-derived CDR1 and CDR2 are SGHRS and YFSETQ. The CDR3 is 14 amino acids. The V gene lost 1 base and the J gene lost 4 bases, with 11 bases spanning the gap. CDR3 DNA sequence: TGCGCCAGCAGCTTGTATGACAAAGGCTATGGCTACACCTTC. Its protein is CASSLYDKGYGYTF.

The chain joins TRBV4-1 to TRBJ2-3; 9 nucleotides agree with TRBD2. CDR3 length: 16 amino acids. Per the germline V gene, CDR1 is MGHRA and CDR2 is YSYEKL. With V trimmed by 1 base and J by 4 bases, 6 bases remained unmatched. CDR3 protein: CASSQVHSGSADTQYF. CDR3 nucleotide sequence: TGCGCCAGCAGCCAAGTGCATAGCGGGAGCGCAGATACGCAGTATTTT.

This chain uses TRBV23-1 with TRBJ1-1; D might be TRBD1 (6 bases). TRBV23-1 is reported as an ORF; its role is uncertain. This CDR3 has 14 amino acids. The V end lost 3 bases, the J end lost 10 bases, and 18 bases lay between the germline ends. The CDR3 sequence is CASSHPNSGAGAFF. The CDR3 DNA follows: TGCGCCAGCAGTCATCCCAACTCAGGGGCGGGAGCTTTCTTT.

CDR3 bases: TGTGCCAGCAGTAGGACTAGCGGGGGTTCAGAGACCCAGTACTTC. This codes for CASSRTSGGSETQYF. The rearrangement joins TRBV2 to TRBJ2-5; 13 nucleotides agree with TRBD2. V lost 5 bases, J lost 4 bases, and 4 bases stayed unmatched. CDR1 and CDR2 (germline): SNHLY, FYNNEI. The CDR3 contains 15 residues.

This clone was recorded once. In DNA, the CDR3 is TGTGCCAGTAGTAAACGAGGACAGGGGCTGAACACTGAAGCTTTCTTT. This translates into CASSKRGQGLNTEAFF. The genes are TRBV19 and TRBJ1-1; 9 bases line up with TRBD1. V was pared by 4 bases and J by 0 bases, with 6 bases of the junction left unmatched. The CDR3 runs to 16 residues. Per germline, CDR1 LNHDA and CDR2 SQIVND (reference sequence).

The rearrangement joins TRBV19 to TRBJ2-2; TRBD2 might be the D (6 bases). Germline lookup yields CDR1 LNHDA and CDR2 SQIVND (reference sequence). The V and J ends lost 4 bases and 6 bases respectively, with 9 bases between them. This CDR3 is built from 13 residues. CDR3 residues: CASSNGGPGELFF. The CDR3 nucleotides are TGTGCCAGTAGTAACGGGGGACCCGGGGAGCTGTTTTTT.

The CDR3 spells CASSLAMNTEAFF. Here the CDR3 DNA reads TGTGCCAGCAGCTTAGCCATGAACACTGAAGCTTTCTTT. This rearrangement joins TRBV7-6 to TRBJ1-1; D is unresolved. V lost 0 bases to trimming and J lost 0 bases, with 2 bases between them. This CDR3 comprises 13 residues. The germline V gene has CDR1 SGHVS and CDR2 FNYEAQ. Looking up the rest from reference TRBV7-6 and TRBJ1-1 gives the full variable domain: GAGVSQSPRYKVTKRGQDVALRCDPISGHVSLYWYRQALGQGPEFLTYFNYEAQQDKSGLPNDRFSAERPEGSISTLTIQRTEQRDSAMYRCASSLAMNTEAFFGQGTRLTVV.